Listed here are 18 T cell receptor beta chains from one sample, sequenced in a study of cytomegalovirus exposure and HLA in healthy donors. PCR used 60 Vbeta primers and 13 Jbeta primers. Sequenced by immunoSEQ multiplex PCR; TCRdb stores in-frame clones only, minus some. The table includes around 130,000 clones, around 75% detected once. Sequenced: PBMCs. These TCRs come from a woman between 40 and 50 years old in good health and CMV-seropositive.

This clone occurred a few times. V and J are TRBV7-9 and TRBJ1-2; D remains unclear. Germline V gene sequence: CDR1 SEHNR, CDR2 FQNEAQ (reference sequence). The germline V and J ends were trimmed by 3 bases and 5 bases, with 16 bases remaining between them. The CDR3 extends over 15 amino acids. CDR3 in amino acids: CASSFLGSNKYGYTF. The DNA for the CDR3 is TGTGCCAGCAGCTTCCTCGGGTCTAACAAGTATGGCTACACCTTC.

The chain joins TRBV5-6 to TRBJ2-5; 8 positions match TRBD2. The J call may not be correct, given that the DNA end is closer to TRBJ2-7. Germline lookup yields CDR1 SGHDT and CDR2 YYEEEE. This CDR3 region has 14 residues. This chain's CDR3 is CASIQLAEAYEQYF. The CDR3 coding sequence is TGTGCCAGCATCCAACTAGCGGAGGCCTACGAGCAGTACTTC.

The CDR3 DNA sequence: TGCGCCAGCAGCCAAGATCCCGTGGATAGCGGGAATGAGCAGTTCTTC. Its protein is CASSQDPVDSGNEQFF. V is TRBV4-3 and J is TRBJ2-1; TRBD2 matches 7 bases. Germline CDR1 reads LGHNA; CDR2 reads YSLEER. The CDR3 runs 16 residues. The V and J ends lost 0 bases and 7 bases, in that order; junction bases with no gene match: 9.

The J gene is TRBJ2-1, the V gene TRBV27; TRBD2 matches at 8 bases. Trimming took 3 bases from V and 10 from J; bases not matched to a gene: 8. The germline V gene encodes CDR1 MNHEY and CDR2 SMNVEV (reference sequence). The CDR3 sequence is 14 residues long. CDR3 protein: CASSLVLAVTEQFF. The CDR3 nucleotides read TGTGCCAGCAGTTTGGTACTAGCGGTAACCGAGCAGTTCTTC.

The chain recombines TRBV13 with TRBJ2-7; TRBD1 agrees at 8 bases. Trimming at V came to 4 bases and at J to 4 bases, leaving 9 bases not matched to a gene. The CDR3 extends over 15 amino acids. Germline CDR1 and CDR2: PRHDT and FYEKMQ (reference sequence). CDR3 sequence reads: CASSSPRTGMYEQYF. The DNA for the CDR3 is TGTGCCAGCAGCTCCCCCCGGACAGGGATGTACGAGCAGTACTTC.

This sequence joins TRBV5-1 and TRBJ2-1; 9 bases align to TRBD2. J was trimmed by 2 bases and V by 2 bases; bases with no gene match: 5. The CDR3 contains 16 residues. CDR1 is SGHRS, CDR2 YFSETQ, per germline. CDR3 coding DNA: TGCGCCAGCAGCTTAGGGCCTAGCGGGGCCTACAATGAGCAGTTCTTC. Translating gives CASSLGPSGAYNEQFF.

V gene TRBV5-1 combines with J gene TRBJ2-7; D gene ambiguous. V was pared by 0 bases and J by 1 base, with 11 bases between. This CDR3 has 15 residues. CDR1 is SGHRS and CDR2 is YFSETQ in the germline V gene. CDR3 residues: CASSLERDRSYEQYF. The CDR3 DNA follows: TGCGCCAGCAGCTTGGAGAGAGATAGATCCTACGAGCAGTACTTC.

J is TRBJ1-1 and V is TRBV19, with D hard to call. CDR3 length: 12 residues. Trimming left V 5 bases short and J 5 bases short, with 9 bases between. The germline gives CDR1 LNHDA, CDR2 SQIVND (reference sequence). This CDR3 reads CASSPRRTEAFF. The CDR3, as DNA: TGTGCCAGTAGTCCTAGGAGGACTGAAGCTTTCTTT. Full variable domain (missing parts from reference TRBV19 and TRBJ1-1): DGGITQSPKYLFRKEGQNVTLSCEQNLNHDAMYWYRQDPGQGLRLIYYSQIVNDFQKGDIAEGYSVSREKKESFPLTVTSAQKNPTAFYLCASSPRRTEAFFGQGTRLTVV.

This rearrangement joins TRBV9 to TRBJ1-2; no definite D call. CDR1 and CDR2 (germline): SGDLS, YYNGEE. Trimming shortened V by 4 bases and J by 0 bases, and 10 bases separated the two germline ends. This CDR3 spans 14 amino acids. The CDR3, as DNA: TGTGCCAGCAGCTTATTAGCCACTAACTATGGCTACACCTTC. The encoded protein is CASSLLATNYGYTF. Full variable domain (remainder filled in from reference TRBV9 and TRBJ1-2): DSGVTQTPKHLITATGQRVTLRCSPRSGDLSVYWYQQSLDQGLQFLIQYYNGEERAKGNILERFSAQQFPDLHSELNLSSLELGDSALYFCASSLLATNYGYTFGSGTRLTVV.

The chain links TRBV5-1 to TRBJ2-6, with TRBD1 matching 8 bases. The length of the CDR3 is 18 residues. Germline CDR1 reads SGHRS; CDR2 reads YFSETQ. J lost 1 base, V lost 1 base, and 7 bases had no gene match. DNA for the CDR3: TGCGCCAGCAGCTTGTTGGGCAGGGGGCTTTCTGGGGCCAACGTCCTGACTTTC. It yields the protein CASSLLGRGLSGANVLTF.

V is TRBV6-1 and J is TRBJ2-2; no reliable D call. Germline CDR1 MNHNS, CDR2 SASEGT. This CDR3 has 14 amino acids. V was shortened by 10 bases and J by 4 bases, with 16 bases between the two germline ends. The CDR3 DNA is TGTGCCACCACACGGGTTCCGAGCACCGGGGAGCTGTTTTTT. The encoded protein is CATTRVPSTGELFF.

In its sample, this clone was seen a few times. The chain carries TRBV18 and TRBJ2-5, with 8 bases fitting TRBD1. The CDR3 loop spans 15 amino acids. Germline V lookup: CDR1 KGHSH, CDR2 LQKENI. Trimming cost V 3 bases and J 1 base; bases outside gene matches: 4. The CDR3 loop reads CASSPTGVRQETQYF. The CDR3 region has the DNA TGTGCCAGCTCACCGACAGGGGTCCGCCAAGAGACCCAGTACTTC. Combining the CDR3 with reference TRBV18 and TRBJ2-5 gives the whole variable domain NAGVMQNPRHLVRRRGQEARLRCSPMKGHSHVYWYRQLPEEGLKFMVYLQKENIIDESGMPKERFSAEFPKEGPSILRIQQVVRGDSAAYFCASSPTGVRQETQYFGPGTRLLVL.

This chain uses TRBV7-9 with TRBJ1-2; 7 bases are shared with TRBD1. Germline V CDR1 and CDR2: SEHNR, FQNEAQ (reference sequence). Trimming took 6 bases from V and 6 from J; bases not matched to a gene: 7. This CDR3 is built from 13 residues. The DNA for the CDR3 is TGTGCCAGCAGACATGACAGGGTGGATGGCTACACCTTC. Protein product: CASRHDRVDGYTF.

The chain joins TRBV30 to TRBJ2-1, with 7 bases lining up with TRBD2. V lost 4 bases to trimming and J lost 8 bases; unmatched junction nucleotides: 5. Germline CDR1 is GTSNPN and CDR2 is SVGIG (reference sequence). CDR3 length equals 12 residues. CDR3 in DNA: TGTGCCTGGAACCAGCGGGAATATGAGCAGTTCTTC. The encoded protein is CAWNQREYEQFF.

J is TRBJ1-2 and V is TRBV7-6; D ambiguous. The ends were cut back, 4 bases at V and 6 bases at J, with 21 bases in the middle. The germline gives CDR1 SGHVS, CDR2 FNYEAQ. The CDR3 consists of 16 residues. Written as DNA, the CDR3 is TGTGCCAGCAGCTCCACCTCGGGCGGGGTTGAAAATGGCTACACCTTC. Translating it yields CASSSTSGGVENGYTF.

This clone was seen once. J is TRBJ1-4 and V is TRBV9, with D possibly being TRBD1 (5 bases). CDR1 SGDLS and CDR2 YYNGEE come from the germline V gene. CDR3 length equals 15 residues. Trimming cost V 2 bases and J 8 bases, with 16 bases left between them. As DNA, the CDR3 is TGTGCCAGCAGCGTTCAGGGACGGCGGGGAGAAAAACTGTTTTTT. This encodes CASSVQGRRGEKLFF.

The rearrangement links TRBV15 to TRBJ2-7; TRBD1 aligns across 7 bases. This CDR3 region has 14 residues. V shed 5 bases and J 4 bases; nucleotides not matched to a gene: 8. CDR1 is LNHNV and CDR2 is YYDKDF in the germline V gene (reference sequence). CDR3: CATSPHRGSYEQYF. CDR3 nucleotides: TGTGCCACCAGCCCTCACAGGGGTTCGTACGAGCAGTACTTC.

The J gene is TRBJ2-5, the V gene TRBV4-2; the match to TRBD1 covers 9 bases. CDR3 size: 20 residues. The V gene's germline CDR1 is LGHNA and CDR2 YNFKEQ. V lost 1 base, J lost 0 bases, and 15 bases stayed unmatched. The CDR3 sequence: CASSQVIPRRQGENQETQYF. For the CDR3, the DNA is TGTGCCAGCAGCCAAGTAATACCCAGGCGACAGGGGGAGAACCAAGAGACCCAGTACTTC.